This T cell receptor beta chain was captured by sequencing in a study of vaccination and CD4 T cells after COVID-19. Study in general: Post-vaccine sample collection happened at a median of around 77 days after dose two, ranging 14 to 241.

Documented treatment: approximately 9-day PBMC culture with coronavirus spike peptide pools or control peptides (ViraFEST assay). Oncomine TCR Beta short-read sequencing was applied to DNA from cultured CD4+ T cells. TCRdb re-analysed the PCR reads in MiXCR, keeping a single row per CDR3 protein. This table has 3,400 or so distinct CDR3 sequences, 75% to 85% appearing once. With regard to this clonotype: No antigen is known for it.

CDR3 size: 15 residues. J gave up 5 bases and V 3 bases, and 9 bases lay outside the gene matches. CDR1 is GTSNPN, CDR2 SVGIG, per germline (reference sequence). This receptor was identified in a human donor who had recovered from COVID-19. The chain is built from TRBV30 and TRBJ1-1, with TRBD1 matching 10 bases. Sequenced: CD4+ T cells from blood, cultured in vitro. CDR3 bases: TGTGCCTGGAGACCTCCGGGACAGGGGAAGACTGAAGCTTTCTTT. This sequence encodes CAWRPPGQGKTEAFF.